The present T cell receptor (beta chain) was sequenced within a study of blood T cell repertoires in COVID-19. Study background: The origin of the acute and convalescent COVID-19 samples was the United States, Italy and Spain. In each case, the material was cDNA or gDNA derived from T cells, B-cell-depleted T cells, or PBMCs.

As processed by the authors: Reference gene primer amplification gave nucleated cell count estimates. Clones were read by immunoSEQ multiplex PCR, and TCRdb kept only the in-frame ones, dropping some. V and J calls plus clone size are reproduced from that table; the DNA served to infer D and trimming. The sample lists 70,000 to 90,000 clones, 74% occurring once. V lost 1 base, J lost 1 base, and 2 bases stayed unmatched. This CDR3 is 15 amino acids long. The V gene's germline CDR1 is SGHVS and CDR2 FNYEAQ. The receptor was derived from a human donor with acute or convalescent COVID-19. The donor label of this sample is uncertain. V usage is TRBV7-6 and J usage is TRBJ2-5; TRBD2 aligns across 8 bases. Sequencing was done on a sample of peripheral blood. As DNA, the CDR3 is TGTGCCAGCAGCTTAGAAGCGGGGGTCCAAGAGACCCAGTACTTC. It encodes CASSLEAGVQETQYF.